This T cell receptor beta chain is from a study of blood T cell repertoires in COVID-19. For the study at large: There were acute and convalescent COVID-19 samples, and they came from the United States, Italy and Spain.

Produced via immunoSEQ multiplex PCR; TCRdb's table is partial and in-frame only. This repertoire shows 250,000 to 350,000 clones, roughly 84% found once; its top ten account for roughly 1.6%. The germline V and J ends were trimmed by 2 bases and 2 bases, with 11 bases remaining between them. CDR1 SGDLS and CDR2 YYNGEE come from the germline V gene. The CDR3 sequence is 16 residues long. The receptor's source is a human donor with COVID-19, enrolled during active disease. The donor label of this sample is uncertain. Sequenced: peripheral blood. The chain employs TRBV9 and TRBJ2-6, with D unresolved. The CDR3 coding sequence is TGTGCCAGCAGCGTCCCCCGACAAACTGGGGCCAACGTCCTGACTTTC. Translating it yields CASSVPRQTGANVLTF.